A selection of T cell receptor beta chains follows, all from one sample in a study of blood T cells in healthy people across ages. Via MiXCR, TCRdb re-called the 5' RACE reads, giving one row per CDR3 protein. The data hold 1.5 million to 2 million distinct CDR3 sequences, with about 50% observed a single time. What was sequenced was blood. The receptors originated from a woman in her thirties or forties in good health. Each CDR3 is given with its conserved first and last residue. The D gene is left open where the match is weak. Part of the rows lack a size; the others show once, few, many or a class for expanded clones.

d_call,clone_size,j_call,v_call,cdr3_nt,cdr3_aa
.,.,TRBJ2-3,TRBV11-2,TGTGCCAGCAGCTTAGACTCGTCCTGGCAGGGGGGGAGCACAGATACGCAGTATTTT,CASSLDSSWQGGSTDTQYF
.,.,TRBJ1-2,TRBV19,TGTGCCAGTAGTATGAGTGGGACAAGTTATGGCTACACCTTC,CASSMSGTSYGYTF
TRBD1,few,TRBJ2-6,TRBV6-2/TRBV6-3,TGTGCCAGCAAAGAGGACAGGGGGCGTCTTGGGGCCAACGTCCTGACTTTC,CASKEDRGRLGANVLTF
TRBD2,few,TRBJ2-5,TRBV7-2,TGTGCCAGCAGCGGAGGACGCGGGGGAGAGACCCAGTACTTC,CASSGGRGGETQYF
.,few,TRBJ2-3,TRBV7-9,TGTGCCAGCAGCTTAGATGGGACCCTCAACACAGATACGCAGTATTTT,CASSLDGTLNTDTQYF
TRBD2,.,TRBJ2-5,TRBV9,TGTGCCAGCAGCGTAGGCCTAGCGGGGCGGTCGGAGACCCAGTACTTC,CASSVGLAGRSETQYF
.,.,TRBJ2-3,TRBV21-1,TGTGCCAGCAGCATAACAGAAGACGCAGATACGCAGTATTTT,CASSITEDADTQYF
.,few,TRBJ2-3,TRBV5-1,TGCGCCAGCAGCCTCCGGGACTTCCGCACAGATACGCAGTATTTT,CASSLRDFRTDTQYF
.,.,TRBJ2-3,TRBV7-3,TGTGCCAGCAGCTTAACAAGCAGTTCGGGAGATACGCAGTATTTT,CASSLTSSSGDTQYF
.,.,TRBJ2-1,TRBV28,TGTGCCAGCAGCCCCCCTCAGGCCTCGGACAATGAGCAGTTCTTC,CASSPPQASDNEQFF
.,.,TRBJ2-7,TRBV7-2,TGTGCCGGCAGCCCCCGACAGATACTCTCCTACGAGCAGTACTTC,CAGSPRQILSYEQYF
.,.,TRBJ2-5,TRBV4-3,TGCGCCAGCAGCCAAGAACTATCCCAAGAGACCCAGTACTTC,CASSQELSQETQYF
.,few,TRBJ2-3,TRBV10-3,TGTGCCATCAGTGAATCGACAACAGATACGCAGTATTTT,CAISESTTDTQYF
TRBD1,few,TRBJ2-7,TRBV6-6,TGTGCCAGCAGTGACGGACAGGGTCTCAACGAGCAGTACTTC,CASSDGQGLNEQYF
TRBD1,.,TRBJ2-7,TRBV7-8,TGTGCCAGCAGCTTAGGTGGGACAGCGACCTACGAGCAGTACTTC,CASSLGGTATYEQYF
TRBD1,few,TRBJ2-1,TRBV5-1,TGCGCCAGCAGCCGATCAAGGACAGGGACGATCTACAATGAGCAGTTCTTC,CASSRSRTGTIYNEQFF
.,.,TRBJ2-1,TRBV27,TGTGCCAGCAGTCAGACAGGCCTCAGCAATGAGCAGTTCTTC,CASSQTGLSNEQFF
.,.,TRBJ2-1,TRBV12-3/TRBV12-4,TGTGCCAGCAGTTCCGGGGGTGGGCTCTACAATGAGCAGTTCTTC,CASSSGGGLYNEQFF
TRBD2,.,TRBJ2-4,TRBV20-1,TGCAGTGCTAGAGATAGACAGGCGGGGGGGCCAGCCAAAAACATTCAGTACTTC,CSARDRQAGGPAKNIQYF
TRBD1,.,TRBJ1-6,TRBV6-5,TGTGCCAGCAGTTATACAGGGGGCCCATACAGCTCCTATAATTCACCCCTCCACTTT,CASSYTGGPYSSYNSPLHF
.,few,TRBJ1-2,TRBV5-1,TGCGCCAGCAGCTTGGTTCCAGAGGCGGTAGGCTACACCTTC,CASSLVPEAVGYTF
.,few,TRBJ2-6,TRBV6-6,TGTGCCAGCAGTACACAAGGAGCCGGGGCCAACGTCCTGACTTTC,CASSTQGAGANVLTF
.,.,TRBJ2-5,TRBV6-2/TRBV6-3,TGTGCCAGCAGGCACTGGGCAGGGGAAGAGACCCAGTACTTC,CASRHWAGEETQYF
.,.,TRBJ2-3,TRBV7-2,TGTGCCAGCACTAAGACAGGCGAAATTCCCACAGATACGCAGTATTTT,CASTKTGEIPTDTQYF
.,.,TRBJ2-7,TRBV20-1,TGCAGTGCTAGTTCCGCCGCGCGAAGGGGAACCTACGAGCAGTACTTC,CSASSAARRGTYEQYF
.,.,TRBJ2-7,TRBV7-9,TGTGCCAGCAGCTTTGGCCATCCCTCCTACGAGCAGTACTTC,CASSFGHPSYEQYF
.,.,TRBJ2-4,TRBV7-8,TGTGCCAGCAGCCCCCTAGTCGGTTCCAAAAACATTCAGTACTTC,CASSPLVGSKNIQYF
TRBD1,.,TRBJ2-4,TRBV4-3,TGCGCCAGCAGCCAAGAACGACAGGGATCCAAAAACATTCAGTACTTC,CASSQERQGSKNIQYF
TRBD1,few,TRBJ1-2,TRBV28,TGTGCCAGCAGCCCGACCCTCGGACAGGGCTATGGCTACACCTTC,CASSPTLGQGYGYTF